Listed here are 9 T cell receptor beta chains from one sample, sequenced in a study of spatial heterogeneity in lung cancer. The study, taken as a whole, reports: Tumor mutation count correlated with how many alpha and beta TCRs expanded intratumorally.

TCRdb processed the 5' RACE reads anew with MiXCR; each CDR3 protein has one entry. The table lists 5,200 or so distinct CDR3 sequences, more than 6.5% of them singletons. These TCRs are of unknown antigen specificity. Time point of the sample: sample taken at primary tumor resection. Sequencing was performed on lung tumor tissue, taken at surgery. These receptors were collected from a male donor with early-stage non-small cell lung cancer.

This clonotype was counted a few times. V usage is TRBV24-1 and J usage is TRBJ2-5; 7 positions match TRBD1. The germline V gene encodes CDR1 KGHDR and CDR2 SFDVKD. The CDR3 runs 14 residues. V lost 7 bases and J lost 4; bases outside the gene matches: 8. CDR3 sequence (DNA): TGTGCCACCAGCCTGACAGGGAGAGGAGAGACCCAGTACTTC. It specifies CATSLTGRGETQYF.

This clonotype is labeled as large. The gene calls are TRBV6-2 or TRBV6-3 and TRBJ2-2; D may be TRBD1 (5 bases). The CDR3 contains 15 residues. Trimming shortened V by 7 bases and J by 1 base, and 13 bases separated the two germline ends. CDR1 is MNHEY and CDR2 is SVGEGT in the germline V gene. CDR3 protein: CASKGFQGNTGELFF. CDR3 nucleotides: TGTGCCAGCAAGGGTTTTCAGGGGAACACCGGGGAGCTGTTTTTT.

This clonotype showed up many times. This chain joins TRBV19 and TRBJ1-5, with 7 bases that match TRBD1. CDR1 is LNHDA and CDR2 is SQIVND in the germline V gene (reference sequence). The J segment lost 2 bases and the V segment lost 5 bases, leaving 3 bases of the junction unmatched. This CDR3 contains 14 residues. The CDR3 sequence: CASSLTGGNQPQHF. The CDR3 DNA follows: TGTGCCAGTAGTCTTACAGGGGGCAATCAGCCCCAGCATTTT.

This chain uses TRBV6-5 with TRBJ1-1, with TRBD1 matching 7 bases. The CDR3 totals 14 residues. The J segment lost 2 bases and the V segment lost 6 bases, leaving 6 bases of the junction unmatched. Germline V gene data show CDR1 as MNHEY and CDR2 as SVGAGI. CDR3 in DNA: TGTGCCAGCAGAAGCGACAGGGCTAACACTGAAGCTTTCTTT. Translation: CASRSDRANTEAFF.

There are many counts of this clonotype. This chain joins TRBV2 and TRBJ1-2, with a weak D call TRBD1 (5 bases). Germline V gene sequence: CDR1 SNHLY, CDR2 FYNNEI. The CDR3 contains 14 residues. The V end was cut by 4 bases, the J end by 8 bases, with 17 bases between. The CDR3 spells CASSVQKGVEGYTF. CDR3 DNA sequence: TGTGCCAGCAGTGTTCAGAAAGGGGTTGAGGGCTACACCTTC.

This clonotype is medium-sized within its sample. The chain is built from TRBV10-3 and TRBJ1-2; D ambiguous. V lost 7 bases to trimming and J lost 7 bases, with 13 bases between them. The CDR3 length is 12 residues. Germline V gives CDR1 ENHRY, CDR2 SYGVKD. The CDR3 reads CAIIIKEPGYTF. DNA of the CDR3: TGTGCCATCATCATCAAAGAACCTGGCTACACCTTC.

This clonotype is medium-sized within its sample. The chain has TRBV5-1 and TRBJ2-2; a possible D gene is TRBD1 (5 bases). The CDR3 totals 13 residues. Trimming shortened V by 3 bases and J by 5 bases, and 8 bases separated the two germline ends. Germline V lookup: CDR1 SGHRS, CDR2 YFSETQ. The CDR3 DNA reads as TGCGCCAGCAGCTCACAGGTTACCGGGGAGCTGTTTTTT. Translating gives CASSSQVTGELFF.

The sample holds many counts of this clonotype. V gene TRBV6-5 combines with J gene TRBJ2-6, with a weak D call TRBD1 (6 bases). Looked up from germline, CDR1 is MNHEY and CDR2 is SVGAGI. The CDR3 contains 17 residues. Trimming cost V 5 bases and J 0 bases, with 14 bases left between them. The CDR3 DNA is TGTGCCAGCAGTCGACAGGCAAGAAGCTCTGGGGCCAACGTCCTGACTTTC. It translates to CASSRQARSSGANVLTF.

In this sample, this clonotype turned up a few times. This chain links TRBV28 with TRBJ2-1; 9 bases agree with TRBD2. In germline, CDR1 is MDHEN, CDR2 SYDVKM. V gave up 5 bases and J gave up 4 bases; unmatched junction bases: 6. The CDR3 totals 15 residues. The CDR3 nucleotides are TGTGCCAGCAGTCTAGCGGGAATAAGATACAATGAGCAGTTCTTC. This translates into CASSLAGIRYNEQFF. The variable domain in full, completed from reference TRBV28 and TRBJ2-1, reads DVKVTQSSRYLVKRTGEKVFLECVQDMDHENMFWYRQDPGLGLRLIYFSYDVKMKEKGDIPEGYSVSREKKERFSLILESASTNQTSMYLCASSLAGIRYNEQFFGPGTRLTVL.